This is a list of T cell receptor beta chains from one sample in a study of blood T cell repertoires in COVID-19. Sequencing used immunoSEQ multiplex PCR; TCRdb keeps in-frame clones, though not all of them. The profile shows about 210,000 clones, 85% of them singletons. The sample comprised PBMCs or T cells enriched from blood (not recorded which). The source of these receptors is a man aged 35 to 55 who had recovered from COVID-19. The CDR3 runs from the conserved cysteine through the conserved F or W. Fields, in order: clone size, D gene, V gene, J gene, CDR3 protein, CDR3 DNA. The D gene is left open where the match is weak. Where a row states a size, it is once, few, many or the class of an expanded clone; other rows omit it.

>.|TRBD2|TRBV5-4|TRBJ2-7
CASSPGASGSTYEQYF
TGTGCCAGCAGCCCGGGAGCTAGCGGGAGTACATACGAGCAGTACTTC
>.|TRBD1|TRBV9|TRBJ1-5
CASSAGTGPQPQHF
TGTGCCAGCAGCGCCGGGACAGGGCCTCAGCCCCAGCATTTT
>.|TRBD1|TRBV29-1|TRBJ1-1
CSALPGGQGFSIAEAFF
TGCAGCGCTCTGCCAGGTGGACAGGGGTTTAGCATTGCTGAAGCTTTCTTT
>.|.|TRBV5-1|TRBJ2-2
CASSPLEATGELFF
TGCGCCAGCTCCCCCCTGGAGGCCACCGGGGAGCTGTTTTTT
>.|.|TRBV12-3/TRBV12-4|TRBJ1-2
CASSVQGIGGYTF
TGTGCCAGCAGCGTCCAGGGTATAGGTGGCTACACCTTC
>once|TRBD2|TRBV5-1|TRBJ2-7
CASSFGRASHEQYF
TGCGCCAGCAGCTTCGGGAGGGCCTCTCACGAGCAGTACTTC
>.|.|TRBV4-2|TRBJ2-1
CASSQVGRRWIGEQFF
TGTGCCAGCAGCCAAGTAGGGAGGCGGTGGATTGGTGAGCAGTTCTTC
>.|TRBD1|TRBV7-6|TRBJ2-7
CASSSRDSSYEQYF
TGTGCCAGCAGCTCCCGGGACAGCTCCTACGAGCAGTACTTC
>few|TRBD1|TRBV3-1/TRBV3-2|TRBJ2-1
CASSPAGTVYNEQFF
TGTGCCAGCAGCCCCGCCGGGACAGTTTACAATGAGCAGTTCTTC
>.|TRBD1|TRBV7-2|TRBJ1-2
CASSSGTAPYGYTF
TGTGCCAGCAGCTCCGGGACAGCCCCCTATGGCTACACCTTC
>.|TRBD1|TRBV18|TRBJ2-7
CASSLGTGTYEQYF
TGTGCCAGCTCACTTGGGACAGGCACCTACGAGCAGTACTTC
>few|.|TRBV9|TRBJ1-6
CASSSSTDRNNSPLHF
TGTGCCAGCAGCTCTTCAACCGACAGGAACAATTCACCCCTCCACTTT
>.|.|TRBV11-2|TRBJ1-1
CASSQGVDPEDSTEAFF
TGTGCCAGCAGCCAAGGAGTGGATCCGGAGGACAGCACTGAAGCTTTCTTT
>once|TRBD2|TRBV7-9|TRBJ2-1
CASSQPGTSGHNEQFF
TGTGCCAGCAGCCAACCGGGGACTAGCGGGCACAATGAGCAGTTCTTC
>.|.|TRBV29-1|TRBJ2-1
CSVLREVGGNEQFF
TGCAGCGTTCTGCGAGAGGTCGGGGGCAATGAGCAGTTCTTC
>.|.|TRBV29-1|TRBJ2-7
CSVDGQGGYEQYF
TGCAGCGTTGACGGGCAGGGAGGCTACGAGCAGTACTTC
>few|.|TRBV7-3|TRBJ1-2
CASSLKPLSRDTTTNYGYTF
TGTGCCAGCAGCTTAAAGCCCCTAAGCCGGGACACCACCACTAACTATGGCTACACCTTC
>.|TRBD1|TRBV19|TRBJ2-7
CASSTRDSSFLSYEQYF
TGTGCCAGTAGTACCCGGGACAGTTCGTTCCTCTCCTACGAGCAGTACTTC
>.|.|TRBV19|TRBJ2-7
CASSTPPGEQYF
TGTGCCAGTAGTACTCCCCCCGGCGAGCAGTACTTC
>.|.|TRBV21-1|TRBJ2-1
CASSARGHNEQFF
TGTGCCAGCAGCGCGCGGGGCCACAATGAGCAGTTCTTC
>.|TRBD1|TRBV19|TRBJ2-5
CASSIRGQGETQYF
TGTGCCAGTAGTATCCGGGGACAGGGCGAGACCCAGTACTTC
>.|TRBD2|TRBV7-9|TRBJ2-1
CASSFILTTSGYNEQFF
TGTGCCAGCAGCTTTATTCTGACGACTAGCGGATACAATGAGCAGTTCTTC
>.|.|TRBV28|TRBJ2-2
CASRLREVGGELFF
TGTGCCAGCAGGTTGAGGGAGGTTGGCGGGGAGCTGTTTTTT
>.|TRBD1|TRBV6-5|TRBJ2-2
CASRTDRGNTGELFF
TGTGCCAGCAGAACCGACAGGGGGAACACCGGGGAGCTGTTTTTT
>.|TRBD1|TRBV2|TRBJ2-7
CASSEDRGLRNEQYF
TGTGCCAGCAGCGAGGACAGGGGACTTAGGAACGAGCAGTACTTC
>.|TRBD1|TRBV5-1|TRBJ2-1
CASSLGTGRHEQFF
TGCGCCAGCAGCTTGGGGACAGGGAGGCATGAGCAGTTCTTC
>.|TRBD2|TRBV6-1|TRBJ2-2
CASSEEGGRGSGELFF
TGTGCCAGCAGTGAAGAGGGCGGGAGGGGTTCCGGGGAGCTGTTTTTT
>.|TRBD2|TRBV5-1|TRBJ2-3
CASSLVVSGRARDTQYF
TGCGCCAGCAGCTTGGTTGTTAGCGGGAGAGCTAGGGATACGCAGTATTTT
>.|.|TRBV4-1|TRBJ2-7
CASSQGMAGHEQYF
TGCGCCAGCAGCCAAGGTATGGCTGGGCACGAGCAGTACTTC
>.|TRBD2|TRBV2|TRBJ2-7
CASKTGGSSYEQYF
TGTGCCAGCAAAACGGGAGGGTCATCCTACGAGCAGTACTTC
>.|TRBD2|TRBV11-2|TRBJ2-1
CASSPPSGVYNEQFF
TGTGCCAGCAGCCCGCCTAGCGGGGTATACAATGAGCAGTTCTTC
>.|.|TRBV7-2|TRBJ2-7
CASSLDPASSYEQYF
TGTGCCAGCAGCTTAGATCCAGCTAGCTCCTACGAGCAGTACTTC
>.|.|TRBV2|TRBJ2-3
CASSGESTQYF
TGTGCCAGCAGTGGGGAGAGTACGCAGTATTTT
>few|TRBD1|TRBV25-1|TRBJ1-3
CASSEGQGYGNTIYF
TGTGCCAGCAGTGAGGGACAGGGGTATGGAAACACCATATATTTT
>.|TRBD1|TRBV7-2|TRBJ1-1
CASSLGTGGEGTEAFF
TGTGCCAGCAGCTTAGGGACAGGGGGCGAGGGCACTGAAGCTTTCTTT
>.|.|TRBV7-3|TRBJ2-2
CASSFSSDPGKLFF
TGTGCCAGCAGCTTCTCTAGCGACCCGGGAAAGCTGTTTTTT
>.|.|TRBV6-5|TRBJ1-5
CASRLTGQSNQPQHF
TGTGCCAGCAGACTCACCGGACAGTCCAATCAGCCCCAGCATTTT
>.|TRBD1|TRBV30|TRBJ1-2
CASPGTGTYGYTF
TGTGCCAGTCCCGGGACAGGGACCTATGGCTACACCTTC
>.|.|TRBV28|TRBJ1-1
CASSLSPRVGTEAFF
TGTGCCAGCAGTTTAAGCCCCAGGGTCGGCACTGAAGCTTTCTTT
>.|TRBD1|TRBV3-1/TRBV3-2|TRBJ1-2
CASSQPPDRGSVGYTF
TGTGCCAGCAGCCAACCCCCGGACAGGGGGAGTGTAGGCTACACCTTC
>.|TRBD1|TRBV6-4|TRBJ2-1
CASSDSRQGAGISYNEQFF
TGTGCCAGCAGTGACTCGAGACAGGGGGCCGGGATCTCCTACAATGAGCAGTTCTTC
>.|.|TRBV18|TRBJ2-1
CASSPRTEGNEQFF
TGTGCCAGCTCACCTCGGACAGAGGGCAATGAGCAGTTCTTC
>.|TRBD1|TRBV7-2|TRBJ1-5
CASSSGQGNQPQHF
TGTGCCAGCAGCTCGGGACAGGGGAATCAGCCCCAGCATTTT
>.|.|TRBV6-6|TRBJ1-1
CAVAATNTEAFF
TGTGCCGTGGCGGCAACGAACACTGAAGCTTTCTTT
>few|TRBD2|TRBV5-1|TRBJ2-7
CASSLAPRGGPYEQYF
TGCGCCAGCAGCTTGGCCCCAAGGGGAGGGCCCTACGAGCAGTACTTC
>once|.|TRBV5-1|TRBJ2-5
CASSLANMAEETQYF
TGCGCCAGCAGCTTGGCCAACATGGCTGAAGAGACCCAGTACTTC
>.|TRBD1|TRBV27|TRBJ2-1
CASRDRDRVSDEQFF
TGTGCCAGCAGGGACCGGGACAGGGTTTCCGATGAGCAGTTCTTC
>few|.|TRBV5-8|TRBJ2-7
CASSFGSSSYEQYF
TGTGCCAGTTCTTTTGGGAGCAGCTCCTACGAGCAGTACTTC
>.|.|TRBV19|TRBJ1-4
CASRYAGRTNEKLFF
TGTGCCAGTAGGTATGCGGGGCGGACTAATGAAAAACTGTTTTTT
>once|TRBD2|TRBV7-6|TRBJ2-3
CASSLALIRTSGSTDTQYF
TGTGCCAGCAGCTTAGCCCTCATCAGGACTAGCGGGAGCACAGATACGCAGTATTTT
>.|TRBD2|TRBV2|TRBJ2-1
CASSDQREGNEQFF
TGTGCCAGCAGTGACCAGCGGGAGGGCAATGAGCAGTTCTTC
>.|TRBD2|TRBV7-9|TRBJ2-1
CASSLVGLAVTEQFF
TGTGCCAGCAGCTTAGTCGGACTAGCAGTTACTGAGCAGTTCTTC
>.|.|TRBV4-1|TRBJ1-3
CASSQNSGTAGNTIYF
TGCGCCAGCAGCCAAAACAGTGGGACTGCAGGAAACACCATATATTTT
>.|TRBD1|TRBV4-1|TRBJ2-2
CASSQSGQGSNTGELFF
TGCGCCAGCAGCCAATCGGGACAGGGGAGTAACACCGGGGAGCTGTTTTTT
>.|.|TRBV6-5|TRBJ1-2
CASTGSNYGYTF
TGTGCCAGCACGGGTAGCAACTATGGCTACACCTTC
>.|.|TRBV11-2|TRBJ2-1
CASSLDRLANNEQFF
TGTGCCAGCAGCTTAGATCGGCTAGCCAACAATGAGCAGTTCTTC